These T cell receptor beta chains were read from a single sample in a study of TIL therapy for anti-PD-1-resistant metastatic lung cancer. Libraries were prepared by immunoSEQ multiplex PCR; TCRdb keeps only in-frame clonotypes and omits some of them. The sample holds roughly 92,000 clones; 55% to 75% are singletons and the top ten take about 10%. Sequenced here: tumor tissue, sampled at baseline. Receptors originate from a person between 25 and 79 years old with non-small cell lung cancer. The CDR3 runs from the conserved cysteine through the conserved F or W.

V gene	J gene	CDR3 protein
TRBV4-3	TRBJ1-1	CASSQDRSGSTEAFF
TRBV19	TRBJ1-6	CASSMSGWRSSYNSPLHF
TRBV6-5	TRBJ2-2	CASVSTPTGELFF
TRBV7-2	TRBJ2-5	CASSPLQGRETQYF
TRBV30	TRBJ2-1	CAWSVLGNVYNEQFF
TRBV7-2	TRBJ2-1	CASSPSGAYNEQFF
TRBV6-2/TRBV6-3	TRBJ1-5	CASSLNRDRGVYDQPQHF
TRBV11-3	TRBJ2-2	CASRPTSGGDTGELFF
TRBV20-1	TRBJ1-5	CSASGGGQPQHF
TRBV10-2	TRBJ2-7	CASRGIEGGSYEQYF
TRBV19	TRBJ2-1	CASSLFWGSYNEQFF
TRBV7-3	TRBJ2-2	CASSSQAGGPGGELFF
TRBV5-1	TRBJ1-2	CASSPGTNYGYTF
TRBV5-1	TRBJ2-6	CATGGGRGTGANVLTF
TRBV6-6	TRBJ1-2	CASSPGQGQGYGYTF
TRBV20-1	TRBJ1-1	CSASGGRTEAFF
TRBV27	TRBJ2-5	CASKSFQRQGRSDEETQYF
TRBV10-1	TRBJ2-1	CASSGEGWDIPQFF
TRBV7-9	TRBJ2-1	CASSLVGAIWENEQFF
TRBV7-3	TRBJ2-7	CASSLMGESEQYF
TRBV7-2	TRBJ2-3	CASSFGGGGTDTQYF
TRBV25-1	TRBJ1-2	CASSDDRTNYGYTF
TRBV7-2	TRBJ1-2	CASSQRGPTSGYTF
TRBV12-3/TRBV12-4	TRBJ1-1	CASSLRNGAFF
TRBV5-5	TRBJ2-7	CASSLAGGATEQYF